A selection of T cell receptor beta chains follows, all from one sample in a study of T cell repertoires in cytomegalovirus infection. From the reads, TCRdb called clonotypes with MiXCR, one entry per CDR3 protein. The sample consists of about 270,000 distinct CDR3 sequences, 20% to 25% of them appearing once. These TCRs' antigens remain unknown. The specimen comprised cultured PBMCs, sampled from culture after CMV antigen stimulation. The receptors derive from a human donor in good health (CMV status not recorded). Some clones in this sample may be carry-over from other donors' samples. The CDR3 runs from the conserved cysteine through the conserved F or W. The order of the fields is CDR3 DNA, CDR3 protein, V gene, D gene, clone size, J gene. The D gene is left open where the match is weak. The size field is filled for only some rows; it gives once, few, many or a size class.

CDR3nt: TGTGCCAGCAGCGAGAGAGGCCGGGGAGGCGGAGTCCAAGAGACCCAGTACTTC
CDR3aa: CASSERGRGGGVQETQYF
v_gene: TRBV9
d_gene: -
abundance: -
j_gene: TRBJ2-5

CDR3nt: TGTGCCAGCAGCACGCGGTGGGCCGGCGAAGCTTTCTTT
CDR3aa: CASSTRWAGEAFF
v_gene: TRBV6-1
d_gene: -
abundance: few
j_gene: TRBJ1-1

CDR3nt: TGTGCCAGCATGAGCAGCGGGGAGCTGTTTTTT
CDR3aa: CASMSSGELFF
v_gene: TRBV2
d_gene: -
abundance: -
j_gene: TRBJ2-2

CDR3nt: TGTGCCAGCAGCTATTCCGGGACAGGGCAATACGAGCAGTACTTC
CDR3aa: CASSYSGTGQYEQYF
v_gene: TRBV5-6
d_gene: TRBD1
abundance: -
j_gene: TRBJ2-7

CDR3nt: TGTGCCATCAGCCTAACAGGATTGAACACTGAAGCTTTCTTT
CDR3aa: CAISLTGLNTEAFF
v_gene: TRBV10-3
d_gene: -
abundance: -
j_gene: TRBJ1-1

CDR3nt: TGTGCCAGCAGCTTAAAGTGGGGTTACTCCTACGAGCAGTACTTC
CDR3aa: CASSLKWGYSYEQYF
v_gene: TRBV7-8
d_gene: -
abundance: many
j_gene: TRBJ2-7

CDR3nt: TGTGCCAGCAGCACACGACTAGCGGGAGGGACGCAGTATTTT
CDR3aa: CASSTRLAGGTQYF
v_gene: TRBV7-2
d_gene: TRBD2
abundance: few
j_gene: TRBJ2-3

CDR3nt: TGTGCCAGTAGTATTGTCGATACGCAGTATTTT
CDR3aa: CASSIVDTQYF
v_gene: TRBV19
d_gene: -
abundance: -
j_gene: TRBJ2-3

CDR3nt: TGTGCCAGTAGTCCCCGTATGCCCGGGGAGCTGTTTTTT
CDR3aa: CASSPRMPGELFF
v_gene: TRBV19
d_gene: -
abundance: -
j_gene: TRBJ2-2

CDR3nt: TGTGCCAGCACCGCCGGAGCCACTAGCGGGATCCATGAGCAGTTCTTC
CDR3aa: CASTAGATSGIHEQFF
v_gene: TRBV7-8
d_gene: TRBD2
abundance: -
j_gene: TRBJ2-1

CDR3nt: TGTGCCAGCAGCCCAGTGCGTTCAGATACGCAGTATTTT
CDR3aa: CASSPVRSDTQYF
v_gene: TRBV7-3
d_gene: -
abundance: -
j_gene: TRBJ2-3

CDR3nt: TGCGCCAGCAGCCAAGATAGCGTAATTGTGGGGTCTGGAAACACCATATATTTT
CDR3aa: CASSQDSVIVGSGNTIYF
v_gene: TRBV4-3
d_gene: -
abundance: -
j_gene: TRBJ1-3

CDR3nt: TGTGCCACCAGTGATCTGGGACGGCGTAATGAGCAGTTCTTC
CDR3aa: CATSDLGRRNEQFF
v_gene: TRBV24-1
d_gene: -
abundance: many
j_gene: TRBJ2-1

CDR3nt: TGTGCCAGCAGCCCGGAATCTGGAAACACCATATATTTT
CDR3aa: CASSPESGNTIYF
v_gene: TRBV7-2
d_gene: -
abundance: many
j_gene: TRBJ1-3

CDR3nt: TGTGCCAGCAGTCCGACTAGCGGGTTCCTCGGGGAGCTGTTTTTT
CDR3aa: CASSPTSGFLGELFF
v_gene: TRBV7-2
d_gene: TRBD2
abundance: few
j_gene: TRBJ2-2